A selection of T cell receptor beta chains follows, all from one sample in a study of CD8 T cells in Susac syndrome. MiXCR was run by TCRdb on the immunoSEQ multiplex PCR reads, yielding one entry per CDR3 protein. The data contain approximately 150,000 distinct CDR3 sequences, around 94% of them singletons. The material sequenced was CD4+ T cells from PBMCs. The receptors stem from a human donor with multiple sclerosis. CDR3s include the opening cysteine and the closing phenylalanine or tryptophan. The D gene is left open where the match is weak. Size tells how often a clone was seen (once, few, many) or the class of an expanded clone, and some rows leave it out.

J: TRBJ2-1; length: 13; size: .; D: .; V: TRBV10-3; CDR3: CAISERLNNEQFF; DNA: TGTGCCATCAGTGAAAGGTTGAACAATGAGCAGTTCTTC
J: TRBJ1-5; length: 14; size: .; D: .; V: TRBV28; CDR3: CASRSKYSNQPQHF; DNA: TGTGCCAGCAGGTCCAAATATAGCAATCAGCCCCAGCATTTT
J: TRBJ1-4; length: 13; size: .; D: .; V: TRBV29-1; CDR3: CSVGLSEGEKLFF; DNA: TGCAGCGTTGGACTCTCAGAAGGTGAAAAACTGTTTTTT
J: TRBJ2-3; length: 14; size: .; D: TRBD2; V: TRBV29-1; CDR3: CSVESSGRTDTQYF; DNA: TGCAGCGTTGAATCTAGCGGGAGAACAGATACGCAGTATTTT
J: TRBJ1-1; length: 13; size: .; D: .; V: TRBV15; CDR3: CATSRDIEGEAFF; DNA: TGTGCCACCAGCAGAGATATAGAGGGGGAAGCTTTCTTT
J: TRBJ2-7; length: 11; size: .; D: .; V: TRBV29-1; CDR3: CSVGQGSMQYF; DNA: TGCAGCGTGGGCCAGGGGAGTATGCAGTACTTC
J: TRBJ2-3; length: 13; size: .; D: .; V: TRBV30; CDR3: CAWTGSNTDTQYF; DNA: TGTGCCTGGACGGGCTCCAACACAGATACGCAGTATTTT
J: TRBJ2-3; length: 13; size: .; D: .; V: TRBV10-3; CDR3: CAIKAEGGGTQYF; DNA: TGTGCCATCAAGGCAGAGGGAGGTGGTACGCAGTATTTT
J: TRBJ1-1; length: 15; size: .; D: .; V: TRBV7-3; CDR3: CASSLETALNTEAFF; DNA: TGTGCCAGCAGCTTAGAAACCGCATTGAACACTGAAGCTTTCTTT
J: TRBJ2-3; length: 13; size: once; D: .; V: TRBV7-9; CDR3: CASSIYSTDTQYF; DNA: TGTGCCAGCAGCATTTACAGCACAGATACGCAGTATTTT
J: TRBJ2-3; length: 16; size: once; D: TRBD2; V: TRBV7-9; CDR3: CASSRGTSGTTDTQYF; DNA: TGTGCCAGCAGCCGTGGGACTAGCGGTACCACAGATACGCAGTATTTT
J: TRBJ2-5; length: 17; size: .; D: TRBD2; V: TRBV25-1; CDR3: CASRPNPSGRGKETQYF; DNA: TGTGCCAGCAGACCCAACCCCAGCGGGAGGGGGAAAGAGACCCAGTACTTC
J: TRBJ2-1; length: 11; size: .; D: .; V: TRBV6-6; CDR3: CVTVLYNEQFF; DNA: TGTGTCACTGTCCTTTACAATGAGCAGTTCTTC
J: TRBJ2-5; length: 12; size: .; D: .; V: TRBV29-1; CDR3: CSVVDGKETQYF; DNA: TGCAGCGTTGTTGACGGGAAAGAGACCCAGTACTTC
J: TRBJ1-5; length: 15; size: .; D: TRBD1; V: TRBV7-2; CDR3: CASSRGTEFNQPQHF; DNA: TGTGCCAGCAGCCGCGGGACAGAATTTAATCAGCCCCAGCATTTT
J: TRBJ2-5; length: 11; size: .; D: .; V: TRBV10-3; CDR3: CAISGGETQYF; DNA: TGTGCCATCAGTGGAGGGGAGACCCAGTACTTC
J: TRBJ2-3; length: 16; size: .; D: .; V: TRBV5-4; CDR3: CASSLDARHSTDTQYF; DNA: TGTGCCAGCAGCTTGGATGCCAGGCATAGCACAGATACGCAGTATTTT
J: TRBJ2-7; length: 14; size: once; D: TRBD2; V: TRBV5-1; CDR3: CARRREGTSFEQYF; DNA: TGCGCCAGACGTCGGGAAGGGACTAGCTTCGAGCAGTACTTC
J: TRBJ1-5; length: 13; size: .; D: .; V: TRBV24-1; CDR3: CATSDSWGEPQHF; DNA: TGTGCCACCAGTGATTCTTGGGGGGAGCCCCAGCATTTT
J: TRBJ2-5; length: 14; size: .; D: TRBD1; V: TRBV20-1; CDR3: CSAQDTGGWTTQYF; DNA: TGCAGTGCTCAAGATACAGGGGGCTGGACGACCCAGTACTTC
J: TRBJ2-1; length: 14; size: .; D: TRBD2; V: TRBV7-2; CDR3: CASRPGLAGDEQFF; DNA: TGTGCCAGCAGACCGGGACTAGCGGGAGATGAGCAGTTCTTC
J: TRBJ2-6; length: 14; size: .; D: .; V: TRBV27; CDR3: CASRSHSGANVLTF; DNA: TGTGCCAGCAGGAGTCACTCTGGGGCCAACGTCCTGACTTTC
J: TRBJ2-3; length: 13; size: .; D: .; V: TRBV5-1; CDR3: CASSLGSMDTQYF; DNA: TGCGCCAGCAGCTTAGGTAGCATGGATACGCAGTATTTT
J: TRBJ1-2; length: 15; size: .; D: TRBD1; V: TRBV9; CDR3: CASRDGDRGKYGYTF; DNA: TGTGCCAGCAGAGATGGGGACAGGGGAAAATATGGCTACACCTTC
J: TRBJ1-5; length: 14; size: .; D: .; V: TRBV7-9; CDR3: CASRQGSGNQPQHF; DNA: TGTGCCAGCAGGCAGGGTTCCGGCAATCAGCCCCAGCATTTT